The clone carrying this T cell receptor (beta chain) is a singleton in its sample. The antigen is undetermined. Nominally healthy donors were sampled, though unrecorded immune exposures were likely. CDR3 size: 12 residues. Looked up from germline, CDR1 is MGHDK and CDR2 is SYGVNS. V shed 4 bases and J shed 8 bases, with 11 bases lying between them. This sample was included in a study of cytomegalovirus exposure and HLA in healthy donors. Study findings and constraints: Cytomegalovirus association was assigned to about 150 TCR beta chains.

The PCR contained 60 Vbeta and 13 Jbeta primers. TCRdb keeps only in-frame clones here, not all; method: immunoSEQ multiplex PCR. The table records some 150,000 clones, roughly three quarters of them present only once. This chain uses TRBV25-1 with TRBJ1-2; D is ambiguous. This sequence was found in a woman in her forties in good health and CMV-seronegative. The specimen was PBMCs. This CDR3 reads CASSAKTGGYTF. CDR3 in DNA: TGTGCCAGCAGTGCCAAGACCGGGGGCTACACCTTC.